This TCR beta chain came from a study of blood T cell repertoires in COVID-19. Clones were sequenced by immunoSEQ multiplex PCR, and TCRdb holds only the in-frame ones, with some missing. The sample has approximately 300,000 clones; roughly 89% are singletons. Germline CDR1 is SGHTA and CDR2 is FQGTGA. V shed 5 bases, J shed 4 bases, and the junction held 7 bases outside the gene matches. The CDR3 totals 14 residues. The chain combines TRBV7-3 with TRBJ1-1; 7 nucleotides line up with TRBD1. Material for sequencing was PBMCs or T cells enriched from blood (not recorded which). The origin of this receptor is a man aged 60 to 69 who had recovered from COVID-19. Here the CDR3 reads CASSLRQGSTEAFF. As DNA, the CDR3 is TGTGCCAGCAGCCTCCGACAGGGCTCCACTGAAGCTTTCTTT.